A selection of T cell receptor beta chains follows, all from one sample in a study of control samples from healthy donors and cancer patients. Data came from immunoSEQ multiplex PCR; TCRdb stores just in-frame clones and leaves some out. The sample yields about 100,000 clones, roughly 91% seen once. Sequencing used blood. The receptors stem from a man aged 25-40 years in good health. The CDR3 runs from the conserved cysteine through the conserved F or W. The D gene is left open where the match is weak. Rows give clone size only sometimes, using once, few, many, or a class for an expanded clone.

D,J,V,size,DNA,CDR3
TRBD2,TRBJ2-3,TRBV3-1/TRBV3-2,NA,TGTGCCAGCAGCCAAGGACTAGCGGGGGGCGGGGATACGCAGTATTTT,CASSQGLAGGGDTQYF
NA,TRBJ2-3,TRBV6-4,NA,TGTGCCAGCAGTGAAGGGGGGAGCACAGATACGCAGTATTTT,CASSEGGSTDTQYF
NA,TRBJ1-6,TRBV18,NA,TGTGCCAGCTCACCAAGTTCAGCCGACTCCTATAATTCACCCCTCCACTTT,CASSPSSADSYNSPLHF
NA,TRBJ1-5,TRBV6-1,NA,TGTGCCAGCAGTGAGTGGCGGTCTAGCAATCAGCCCCAGCATTTT,CASSEWRSSNQPQHF
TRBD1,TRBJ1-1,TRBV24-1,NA,TGTGCCACCAGTGATTATGTGTTGGTGGGAGTCAGGGGGCAGACGGACACTGAAGCTTTCTTT,CATSDYVLVGVRGQTDTEAFF
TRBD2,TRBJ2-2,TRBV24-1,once,TGTGCCACCGCCGGGACTAGCAGTGTCGGGGAGCTGTTTTTT,CATAGTSSVGELFF
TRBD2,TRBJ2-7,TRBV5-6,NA,TGTGCCAGCAGCTTGATCCCTAGCGGGGGATACGAGCAGTACTTC,CASSLIPSGGYEQYF
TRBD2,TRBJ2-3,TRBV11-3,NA,TGTGCCAGCAGCCCAGGGACTAGCGGGATTCTGGGCACAGATACGCAGTATTTT,CASSPGTSGILGTDTQYF
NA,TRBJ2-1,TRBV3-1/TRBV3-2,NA,TGTGCCAGCAGCCAAGATCTAAGGGAAGGGGAGCAGTTCTTC,CASSQDLREGEQFF
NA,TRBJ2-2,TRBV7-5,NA,TGTGTCAGAAGTCTTGACAGGACGAACACCGGGGAGCTGTTTTTT,CVRSLDRTNTGELFF
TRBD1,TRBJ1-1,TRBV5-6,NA,TGTGCCAGCAGCTTGGAGGCGGGCAGGGGGCGGGTGAACACTGAAGCTTTCTTT,CASSLEAGRGRVNTEAFF
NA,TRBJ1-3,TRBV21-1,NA,TGTGCCAGCAGCAAAGCGGGGACAGGACCGTTTAGCTCTGGAAACACCATATATTTT,CASSKAGTGPFSSGNTIYF
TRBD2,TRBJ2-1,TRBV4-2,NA,TGTGCCAGCAGCCGAGGGGTAGCGGGGTTAAATGAGCAGTTCTTC,CASSRGVAGLNEQFF
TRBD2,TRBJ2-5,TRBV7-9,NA,TGTGCCAGCAGCTTAGCGCTAGCGGGGGGGCCTGAGGAGACCCAGTACTTC,CASSLALAGGPEETQYF
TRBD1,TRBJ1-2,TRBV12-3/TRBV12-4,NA,TGTGCCAGCAGCCTCGGACAGGGGGAAGGCTACACCTTC,CASSLGQGEGYTF
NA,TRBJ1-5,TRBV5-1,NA,TGCGCCAGCAGCTTGAGCGGACCCAATCAGCCCCAACATTTT,CASSLSGPNQPQHF
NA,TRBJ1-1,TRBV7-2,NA,TGTGCCAGCAGCTTCCGGGGGCTAAACACTGAAGCTTTCTTT,CASSFRGLNTEAFF
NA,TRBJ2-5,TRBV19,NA,TGTGCCAGTAGTATAGATCTTGGCCTCGGAGCGGAGACCCAGTACTTC,CASSIDLGLGAETQYF
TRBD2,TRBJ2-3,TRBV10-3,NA,TGTGCCATCAGTGATCATAGCGGGGGCACCAGGGGCACAGATACGCAGTATTTT,CAISDHSGGTRGTDTQYF
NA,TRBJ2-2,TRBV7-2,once,TGTGCCAGCAGCTTAAGCGGTCAGGTTACCGGGGAGCTGTTTTTT,CASSLSGQVTGELFF
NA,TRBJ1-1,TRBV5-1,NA,TGCGCCAGCAGACCGACACGAGCAGGGAGAATAGGTACTGAAGCTTTCTTT,CASRPTRAGRIGTEAFF
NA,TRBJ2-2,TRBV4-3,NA,TGCGCCAGCAGCCAAGTTCCCTCCACCGGGGAGCTGTTTTTT,CASSQVPSTGELFF
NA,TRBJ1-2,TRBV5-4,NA,TGTGCCAGCAGCTTAACAGGGTACTATGGCTACACCTTC,CASSLTGYYGYTF
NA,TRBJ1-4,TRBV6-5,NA,TGTGCCAGCAGTAGAGGGAGGAGGTCTAATGAAAAACTGTTTTTT,CASSRGRRSNEKLFF
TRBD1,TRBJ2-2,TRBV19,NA,TGTGCCAGTGGACAGGGGGCGCGAACCGGGGAGCTGTTTTTT,CASGQGARTGELFF
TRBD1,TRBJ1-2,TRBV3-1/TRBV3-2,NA,TGTGCCAGCAGCCAAAGATGGAACCGGGACAGGGGGCAAAGAAGCTATGGCTACACCTTC,CASSQRWNRDRGQRSYGYTF
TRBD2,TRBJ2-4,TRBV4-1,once,TGCGCCAGCAGCCAAGGGATGGTGGCGGGGGTAGCCAAAAACATTCAGTACTTC,CASSQGMVAGVAKNIQYF
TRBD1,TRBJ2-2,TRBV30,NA,TGTGCCTGGAGCCGGACAGGGGGCGGTCTAGGGGGGGAGCTGTTTTTT,CAWSRTGGGLGGELFF